Sequencing of this TCR beta chain was carried out in a study of blood T cell repertoires in COVID-19. Study in general: COVID-19 samples, acute and convalescent, were from the United States, Italy and Spain. PBMCs, B-cell-depleted T cells, or T cells provided the cDNA or gDNA that made up the material.

The sample holds one count of this clone. Methods used by the authors: Estimated nucleated cell counts came from reference gene primer amplification. Clones were sequenced by immunoSEQ multiplex PCR, and TCRdb holds only the in-frame ones, with some missing. That table is the source of V, J and clone size, and D and trimming were worked out from the DNA. The sample has 120,000 or so clones, about 86% seen once. The sample taken for sequencing was peripheral blood. The source is a woman between 45 and 65 years old with acute or convalescent COVID-19.

As DNA, the CDR3 is TGTGCCAGTAGTAGCCAGGGGGCGGGCACTGAAGCTTTCTTT. Amino acids: CASSSQGAGTEAFF. V is TRBV19 and J is TRBJ1-1; 8 bases map to TRBD1. CDR1 LNHDA and CDR2 SQIVND come from the germline V gene (reference sequence). The CDR3 is made up of 14 amino acids. With V trimmed by 4 bases and J by 4 bases, 5 bases remained unmatched. The entire variable domain, with the rest obtained from reference TRBV19 and TRBJ1-1, is as follows: DGGITQSPKYLFRKEGQNVTLSCEQNLNHDAMYWYRQDPGQGLRLIYYSQIVNDFQKGDIAEGYSVSREKKESFPLTVTSAQKNPTAFYLCASSSQGAGTEAFFGQGTRLTVV.